The subject of this entry is one TCR beta chain. Its antigen remains unknown. The assay was immunoSEQ multiplex PCR, and TCRdb's table has in-frame clones only and misses some. The sample includes 100,000 or so clones, 80% to 90% of them seen just once. The data are from a study of T cell responses to AZD1222 COVID-19 vaccine. Germline-derived CDR1 and CDR2 are LNHDA and SQIVND (reference sequence). The junction had 1 base not matched to a gene; V was cut back by 4 bases and J by 0 bases. This CDR3 has 15 residues. Study observations and caveats: Most donors were white British, females outnumbered males, and clonal diversity was possibly underestimated. Rises in breadth and depth of Spike-specific TCRs came after two AZD1222 doses. Vaccine-associated CD4 TCRs spanned spike, dominant at 160-218 and 743-854.

The sequences come from peripheral blood, collected on day 0 of AZD1222 vaccination. This TCR was sampled from an adult in good health. The rearrangement uses TRBV19 and TRBJ2-3, with 10 bases aligning to TRBD2. This chain's CDR3 is CASSKTSGSTDTQYF. The CDR3 DNA reads TGTGCCAGTAGTAAGACTAGCGGGAGCACAGATACGCAGTATTTT. The full variable domain, with the rest looked up from reference TRBV19 and TRBJ2-3, is DGGITQSPKYLFRKEGQNVTLSCEQNLNHDAMYWYRQDPGQGLRLIYYSQIVNDFQKGDIAEGYSVSREKKESFPLTVTSAQKNPTAFYLCASSKTSGSTDTQYFGPGTRLTVL.